The clone carrying this T cell receptor beta chain was counted ten times or more. A quantity of about 0.45 to 1 ug RNA underwent reverse transcription using random hexamers. An immunoSEQ multiplex PCR generated amplified TCR beta CDR3 products spanning 54 Vbeta and 13 Jbeta. TCRdb called the immunoSEQ multiplex PCR reads again in MiXCR, with one record for every CDR3 protein. The sample holds almost 450,000 distinct CDR3 sequences; about 85% are singletons and the top ten take 0.12%. Germline loops: CDR1 MNHEY, CDR2 SMNVEV (reference sequence). Trimming shortened V by 9 bases and J by 1 base, and 12 bases separated the two germline ends. The CDR3 contains 13 residues. The sample originates from a study of CD8 T cells in Susac syndrome. In blood CD8+ and CD4+ T cells, TCR beta underwent sequencing.

Sequenced input: CD8+ T cells from PBMCs. The clonotype comes from a human donor with multiple sclerosis. The chain carries TRBV27 and TRBJ1-1, with D possibly TRBD1 on 6 matching bases. The CDR3, as DNA: TGTGCCAGTAGTCTGGGGGCGAACACTGAAGCTTTCTTT. Its protein product is CASSLGANTEAFF.